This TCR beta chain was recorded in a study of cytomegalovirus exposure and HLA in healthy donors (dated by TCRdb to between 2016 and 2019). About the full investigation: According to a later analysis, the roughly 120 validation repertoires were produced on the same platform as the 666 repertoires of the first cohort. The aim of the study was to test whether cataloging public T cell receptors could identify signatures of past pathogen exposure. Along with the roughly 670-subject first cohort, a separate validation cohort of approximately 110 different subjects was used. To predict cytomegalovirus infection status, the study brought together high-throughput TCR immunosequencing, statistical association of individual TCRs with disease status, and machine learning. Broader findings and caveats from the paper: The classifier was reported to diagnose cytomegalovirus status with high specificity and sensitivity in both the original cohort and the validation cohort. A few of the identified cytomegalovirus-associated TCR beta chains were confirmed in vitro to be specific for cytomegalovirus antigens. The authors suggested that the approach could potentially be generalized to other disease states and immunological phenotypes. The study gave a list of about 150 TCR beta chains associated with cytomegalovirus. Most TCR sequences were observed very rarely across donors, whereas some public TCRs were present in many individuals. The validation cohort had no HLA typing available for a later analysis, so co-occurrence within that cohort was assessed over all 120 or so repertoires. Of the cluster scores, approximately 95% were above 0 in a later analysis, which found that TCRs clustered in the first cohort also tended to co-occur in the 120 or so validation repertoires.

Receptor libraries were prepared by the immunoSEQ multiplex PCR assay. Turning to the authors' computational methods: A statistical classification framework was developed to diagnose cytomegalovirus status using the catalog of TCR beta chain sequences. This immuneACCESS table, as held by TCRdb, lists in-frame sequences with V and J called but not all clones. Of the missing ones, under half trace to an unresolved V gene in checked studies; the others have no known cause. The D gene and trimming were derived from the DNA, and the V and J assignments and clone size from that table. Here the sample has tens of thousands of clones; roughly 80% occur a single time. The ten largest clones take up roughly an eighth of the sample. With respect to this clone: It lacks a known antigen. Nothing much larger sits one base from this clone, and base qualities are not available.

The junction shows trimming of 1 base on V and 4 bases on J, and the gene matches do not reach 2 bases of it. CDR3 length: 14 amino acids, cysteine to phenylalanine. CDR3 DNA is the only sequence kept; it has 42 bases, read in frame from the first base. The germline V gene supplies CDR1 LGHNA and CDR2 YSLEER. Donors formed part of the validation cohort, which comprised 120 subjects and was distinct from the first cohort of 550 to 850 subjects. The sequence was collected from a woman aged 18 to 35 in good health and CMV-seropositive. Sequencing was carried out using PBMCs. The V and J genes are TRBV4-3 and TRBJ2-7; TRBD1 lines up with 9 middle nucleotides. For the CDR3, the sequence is CASSQATGGYEQYF. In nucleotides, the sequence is TGCGCCAGCAGCCAAGCGACAGGGGGATACGAGCAGTACTTC.